These T cell receptor beta chains were read from a single sample in a study of T cells in localized non-small cell lung cancer. The table came from immunoSEQ multiplex PCR; TCRdb's copy has only in-frame clones and leaves some out. In the table there are 2,500 to 3,000 clones, around a quarter of which are singletons. The sample consisted of normal lung tissue next to the tumor, taken before any cancer treatment. The receptor set was obtained from a man aged 35-69 years with stage I lung adenocarcinoma. CDR3s include the opening cysteine and the closing phenylalanine or tryptophan. Fields, in order: clone size, V gene, J gene, D gene, CDR3 protein, CDR3 DNA. The D gene is left open where the match is weak. A clone size is listed for some rows: how often the clone was seen (once, few, many), or a class if it is expanded.

abundance: few; v_gene: TRBV18; j_gene: TRBJ2-1; d_gene: -; CDR3aa: CASSPNLGQGNEQFF; CDR3nt: TGTGCCAGCTCACCGAATTTGGGGCAGGGGAATGAGCAGTTCTTC
abundance: medium-sized; v_gene: TRBV12-5; j_gene: TRBJ1-1; d_gene: -; CDR3aa: CASGREGGVATEAFF; CDR3nt: TGTGCCAGCGGAAGGGAGGGAGGGGTGGCCACTGAAGCTTTCTTT
abundance: -; v_gene: TRBV19; j_gene: TRBJ2-5; d_gene: -; CDR3aa: CASSSGRVQETQYF; CDR3nt: TGTGCCAGTAGTTCGGGACGGGTGCAAGAGACCCAGTACTTC
abundance: large; v_gene: TRBV19; j_gene: TRBJ1-5; d_gene: TRBD1; CDR3aa: CASSKQGSVGNQPQHF; CDR3nt: TGTGCCAGTAGTAAACAGGGGAGCGTGGGCAATCAGCCCCAGCATTTT
abundance: -; v_gene: TRBV12-5; j_gene: TRBJ2-2; d_gene: -; CDR3aa: CASGSGSNTGELFF; CDR3nt: TGTGCTAGTGGTTCTGGGTCCAACACCGGGGAGCTGTTTTTT
abundance: -; v_gene: TRBV6-8; j_gene: TRBJ2-4; d_gene: -; CDR3aa: CASSRAEGLAIQYF; CDR3nt: TGTGCCAGCAGCCGGGCGGAAGGCCTCGCGATTCAGTACTTC
abundance: large; v_gene: TRBV30; j_gene: TRBJ1-2; d_gene: -; CDR3aa: CAWSDGNYGYTF; CDR3nt: TGTGCCTGGAGTGATGGAAACTATGGCTACACCTTC
abundance: -; v_gene: TRBV9; j_gene: TRBJ2-2; d_gene: -; CDR3aa: CASSPRPSEGELFF; CDR3nt: TGTGCCAGCAGCCCCAGACCTTCCGAAGGGGAGCTGTTTTTT
abundance: few; v_gene: TRBV11-3; j_gene: TRBJ2-1; d_gene: TRBD2; CDR3aa: CASSLRTSGYNEQFF; CDR3nt: TGTGCCAGCAGCTTAAGGACTAGCGGCTACAATGAGCAGTTCTTC
abundance: -; v_gene: TRBV5-1; j_gene: TRBJ2-2; d_gene: TRBD2; CDR3aa: CASSLILTSGPLPNTGELFF; CDR3nt: TGCGCCAGCAGCTTAATTTTGACTAGCGGGCCCCTCCCAAACACCGGGGAGCTGTTTTTT
abundance: few; v_gene: TRBV7-6; j_gene: TRBJ2-3; d_gene: -; CDR3aa: CASIKRASASAADTQYF; CDR3nt: TGTGCCAGCATCAAAAGGGCTAGCGCATCCGCGGCAGATACGCAGTATTTT
abundance: -; v_gene: TRBV30; j_gene: TRBJ1-1; d_gene: -; CDR3aa: CAWSVVAWDTEAFF; CDR3nt: TGTGCCTGGAGTGTAGTAGCGTGGGACACTGAAGCTTTCTTT
abundance: -; v_gene: TRBV12-2; j_gene: TRBJ1-3; d_gene: -; CDR3aa: CATGSHASGTRGSGNTIYF; CDR3nt: TGTGCCACCGGAAGTCACGCTTCGGGGACGAGGGGCTCTGGAAACACCATATATTTT
abundance: few; v_gene: TRBV14; j_gene: TRBJ1-1; d_gene: -; CDR3aa: CASSPRTAEAFF; CDR3nt: TGTGCCAGCAGCCCGAGGACAGCTGAAGCTTTCTTT
abundance: -; v_gene: TRBV12-5; j_gene: TRBJ2-7; d_gene: -; CDR3aa: CASQAGYEQYF; CDR3nt: TGTGCCAGCCAGGCCGGCTACGAGCAGTACTTC
abundance: large; v_gene: TRBV29-1; j_gene: TRBJ1-5; d_gene: TRBD1; CDR3aa: CSVGQGGNQPQHF; CDR3nt: TGCAGCGTTGGACAGGGTGGGAATCAGCCCCAGCATTTT
abundance: few; v_gene: TRBV30; j_gene: TRBJ2-5; d_gene: -; CDR3aa: CAWSPSLRVAETQYF; CDR3nt: TGTGCCTGGAGCCCAAGCCTACGGGTGGCGGAGACCCAGTACTTC
abundance: medium-sized; v_gene: TRBV6-8; j_gene: TRBJ1-5; d_gene: TRBD1; CDR3aa: CASSDRGGQPQHF; CDR3nt: TGTGCCAGCAGTGACAGGGGAGGTCAGCCCCAGCATTTT
abundance: -; v_gene: TRBV30; j_gene: TRBJ2-1; d_gene: -; CDR3aa: CAWSARDNRNEQFF; CDR3nt: TGTGCCTGGAGTGCCCGGGACAATCGGAATGAGCAGTTCTTC
abundance: -; v_gene: TRBV29-1; j_gene: TRBJ2-2; d_gene: TRBD1; CDR3aa: CSVASRAGQGAIGELFF; CDR3nt: TGCAGCGTCGCTTCGAGGGCGGGACAGGGGGCGATCGGGGAGCTGTTTTTT
abundance: -; v_gene: TRBV6-8; j_gene: TRBJ2-3; d_gene: TRBD2; CDR3aa: CASSYPWTSGTDTQYF; CDR3nt: TGTGCCAGCAGTTACCCCTGGACTAGCGGGACAGATACGCAGTATTTT
abundance: -; v_gene: TRBV14; j_gene: TRBJ2-2; d_gene: TRBD2; CDR3aa: CASSQARGLAGGTGELFF; CDR3nt: TGTGCCAGCAGCCAAGCTCGGGGACTAGCGGGAGGAACCGGGGAGCTGTTTTTT
abundance: few; v_gene: TRBV6-8; j_gene: TRBJ2-5; d_gene: -; CDR3aa: CATGRGQQETQYF; CDR3nt: TGTGCCACCGGGCGGGGACAACAAGAGACCCAGTACTTC
abundance: -; v_gene: TRBV30; j_gene: TRBJ1-1; d_gene: TRBD1; CDR3aa: CAWTGGWTEAFF; CDR3nt: TGTGCCTGGACAGGGGGCTGGACTGAAGCTTTCTTT
abundance: few; v_gene: TRBV5-1; j_gene: TRBJ2-3; d_gene: -; CDR3aa: CASRPGWGSTDTQYF; CDR3nt: TGCGCCAGCAGACCAGGGTGGGGGAGCACAGATACGCAGTATTTT
abundance: -; v_gene: TRBV29-1; j_gene: TRBJ1-2; d_gene: -; CDR3aa: CSVAVRRPDHGANYGYTF; CDR3nt: TGCAGCGTTGCTGTTAGACGTCCGGACCATGGAGCTAACTATGGCTACACCTTC
abundance: few; v_gene: TRBV11-3; j_gene: TRBJ1-1; d_gene: -; CDR3aa: CASSPPGEVTEAFF; CDR3nt: TGTGCCAGCAGTCCCCCCGGGGAGGTCACTGAAGCTTTCTTT
abundance: few; v_gene: TRBV19; j_gene: TRBJ1-5; d_gene: -; CDR3aa: CASSITGFMPQHF; CDR3nt: TGTGCCAGTAGTATAACAGGGTTCATGCCCCAGCATTTT
abundance: -; v_gene: TRBV6-8; j_gene: TRBJ2-3; d_gene: -; CDR3aa: CASSYSRGTDTQYF; CDR3nt: TGTGCCAGCAGTTACTCGAGGGGCACAGATACGCAGTATTTT
abundance: few; v_gene: TRBV29-1; j_gene: TRBJ2-5; d_gene: -; CDR3aa: CSVEPGGGETQYF; CDR3nt: TGCAGCGTTGAGCCGGGCGGTGGGGAGACCCAGTACTTC
abundance: -; v_gene: TRBV29-1; j_gene: TRBJ2-1; d_gene: TRBD1; CDR3aa: CSADRGQGNEQFF; CDR3nt: TGCAGCGCGGACAGGGGGCAGGGGAATGAGCAGTTCTTC
abundance: -; v_gene: TRBV25-1; j_gene: TRBJ2-2; d_gene: TRBD1; CDR3aa: CASSVTGTGDSGELFF; CDR3nt: TGTGCCAGCAGTGTCACCGGGACAGGGGATTCCGGGGAGCTGTTTTTT
abundance: large; v_gene: TRBV6-8; j_gene: TRBJ1-4; d_gene: -; CDR3aa: CASRMGESDEKLFF; CDR3nt: TGTGCCAGCAGAATGGGAGAGAGCGATGAAAAACTGTTTTTT
abundance: few; v_gene: TRBV6-8; j_gene: TRBJ2-5; d_gene: TRBD1; CDR3aa: CASSRDRDGSETQYF; CDR3nt: TGTGCCAGCAGCCGCGACAGGGATGGTTCGGAGACCCAGTACTTC
abundance: -; v_gene: TRBV30; j_gene: TRBJ1-2; d_gene: -; CDR3aa: CAWSVVGETNYGYTF; CDR3nt: TGTGCCTGGAGTGTGGTTGGCGAGACGAACTATGGCTACACCTTC
abundance: -; v_gene: TRBV11-3; j_gene: TRBJ1-1; d_gene: -; CDR3aa: CASSLVGGDTEAFF; CDR3nt: TGTGCCAGCAGCTTGGTCGGCGGGGACACTGAAGCTTTCTTT
abundance: -; v_gene: TRBV5-1; j_gene: TRBJ2-2; d_gene: -; CDR3aa: CASRPGTSNTGELFF; CDR3nt: TGCGCCAGCAGGCCCGGGACTTCCAACACCGGGGAGCTGTTTTTT
abundance: -; v_gene: TRBV19; j_gene: TRBJ1-5; d_gene: TRBD1; CDR3aa: CASSTSGTAAQPQHF; CDR3nt: TGTGCCAGTAGTACCTCAGGGACAGCTGCCCAGCCCCAGCATTTT
abundance: medium-sized; v_gene: TRBV9; j_gene: TRBJ2-5; d_gene: TRBD1; CDR3aa: CASSDGQGAYETQYF; CDR3nt: TGTGCCAGCAGTGACGGGCAGGGGGCGTACGAGACCCAGTACTTC
abundance: -; v_gene: TRBV18; j_gene: TRBJ2-1; d_gene: TRBD1; CDR3aa: CASSLRTGGNNEQFF; CDR3nt: TGTGCCAGCTCCCTAAGGACAGGGGGGAACAATGAGCAGTTCTTC
abundance: medium-sized; v_gene: TRBV9; j_gene: TRBJ2-1; d_gene: TRBD2; CDR3aa: CASSVGSGSGNEQFF; CDR3nt: TGTGCCAGCAGCGTAGGTAGCGGGAGCGGTAATGAGCAGTTCTTC
abundance: -; v_gene: TRBV9; j_gene: TRBJ1-2; d_gene: -; CDR3aa: CASSPRDGQSNYGYTF; CDR3nt: TGTGCCAGCAGCCCCCGTGATGGACAATCGAACTATGGCTACACCTTC
abundance: -; v_gene: TRBV12-5; j_gene: TRBJ1-5; d_gene: -; CDR3aa: CASGLVLGGAGNQPQHF; CDR3nt: TGTGCTAGTGGTTTGGTACTTGGGGGGGCAGGGAATCAGCCCCAGCATTTT
abundance: -; v_gene: TRBV6-8; j_gene: TRBJ1-4; d_gene: TRBD1; CDR3aa: CAISGDRGAANEKLFF; CDR3nt: TGTGCCATCAGCGGAGACAGGGGAGCGGCTAATGAAAAACTGTTTTTT
abundance: -; v_gene: TRBV11-3; j_gene: TRBJ1-2; d_gene: -; CDR3aa: CASSLQGKDYGYTF; CDR3nt: TGTGCCAGCAGCCTACAGGGAAAGGACTATGGCTACACCTTC
abundance: few; v_gene: TRBV18; j_gene: TRBJ2-6; d_gene: TRBD1; CDR3aa: CASSTSLITGDSGANVLTF; CDR3nt: TGTGCCAGCTCAACGAGCCTGATAACAGGGGACTCTGGGGCCAACGTCCTGACTTTC
abundance: -; v_gene: TRBV19; j_gene: TRBJ2-5; d_gene: -; CDR3aa: CASSPDPGETQYF; CDR3nt: TGTGCCAGTAGTCCCGACCCCGGGGAGACCCAGTACTTC
abundance: -; v_gene: TRBV10-2; j_gene: TRBJ1-1; d_gene: -; CDR3aa: CASNFPDGGTEAFF; CDR3nt: TGCGCCAGCAACTTTCCGGACGGGGGCACTGAAGCTTTCTTT
abundance: -; v_gene: TRBV18; j_gene: TRBJ2-3; d_gene: -; CDR3aa: CASSQAGPTDTQYF; CDR3nt: TGTGCCAGCTCACAGGCGGGCCCCACAGATACGCAGTATTTT
abundance: -; v_gene: TRBV6-8; j_gene: TRBJ1-2; d_gene: TRBD1; CDR3aa: CASSDLQGGLGYTF; CDR3nt: TGTGCCAGCAGTGACCTCCAAGGGGGCCTTGGCTACACCTTC
abundance: few; v_gene: TRBV9; j_gene: TRBJ2-3; d_gene: TRBD2; CDR3aa: CASSPLAGDADTQYF; CDR3nt: TGTGCCAGCAGCCCCCTAGCGGGAGACGCAGATACGCAGTATTTT
abundance: -; v_gene: TRBV19; j_gene: TRBJ1-2; d_gene: TRBD1; CDR3aa: CASRISDRGPRGYTF; CDR3nt: TGTGCCAGTAGAATTAGTGACAGGGGGCCTCGTGGCTACACCTTC
abundance: medium-sized; v_gene: TRBV23-1; j_gene: TRBJ1-1; d_gene: -; CDR3aa: CASSQFMNTEAFF; CDR3nt: TGCGCCAGCAGTCAATTTATGAACACTGAAGCTTTCTTT
abundance: few; v_gene: TRBV11-3; j_gene: TRBJ2-5; d_gene: TRBD2; CDR3aa: CASSAGGASGSQETQYF; CDR3nt: TGTGCCAGCAGCGCGGGGGGCGCTAGCGGGAGCCAAGAGACCCAGTACTTC
abundance: -; v_gene: TRBV19; j_gene: TRBJ2-2; d_gene: TRBD2; CDR3aa: CASTTLRLAGGKNTGELFF; CDR3nt: TGTGCCAGTACCACCTTGCGGCTAGCGGGTGGCAAGAACACCGGGGAGCTGTTTTTT
abundance: -; v_gene: TRBV19; j_gene: TRBJ2-5; d_gene: -; CDR3aa: CASSTRVRGWETQYF; CDR3nt: TGTGCCAGTAGTACCCGAGTTCGAGGTTGGGAGACCCAGTACTTC